The sequence of this T cell receptor beta chain was determined in a study of cytomegalovirus exposure and HLA in healthy donors. In the study overall: Earlier work reported 100 million or so unique TCR beta sequences from some 170 million T cells.

Germline CDR1 is SQVTM and CDR2 is ANQGSEA. The CDR3 is 15 residues long. V gave up 4 bases and J gave up 10 bases, with 23 bases separating them. General study results and limits: When the data were analyzed later, several of the most significant clusters appeared to be linked to common viral pathogens.

For this clone: Its antigen is unknown.

In the PCR, 60 Vbeta and 13 Jbeta primers were used. Here immunoSEQ multiplex PCR was the method, and the copy in TCRdb shows in-frame clones only, minus some. The sample has 150,000 to 200,000 clones, more than 70% seen once. This clonotype originated in a male donor in good health and CMV-seropositive. The specimen sequenced was PBMCs. The V gene is TRBV29-1, the J gene TRBJ1-5, with TRBD1 as a possible D gene (5 bases). The CDR3 coding sequence is TGCAGCGTTGTAACCTTAACGACGGGGGAAGGACCCCAGCATTTT. Amino acid sequence: CSVVTLTTGEGPQHF. Based on the CDR3 plus reference TRBV29-1 and TRBJ1-5, the full variable domain is SAVISQKPSRDICQRGTSLTIQCQVDSQVTMMFWYRQQPGQSLTLIATANQGSEATYESGFVIDKFPISRPNLTFSTLTVSNMSPEDSSIYLCSVVTLTTGEGPQHFGDGTRLSIL.